These 2 T cell receptor beta chains were all obtained from the same sample, sequenced in a study of neurological immune-mediated disorders (dated by TCRdb to between 2017 and 2020). The library was obtained by 5' RACE. The sample was run on an Illumina HiSeq 2500. The raw public reads went through TCRdb reprocessing: fastp at Q25, MiXCR clone calling, in-frame beta chains kept. Every entry covers one CDR3 protein and lists the most common genes and DNA from its rows. The sample table holds about 24,000 distinct CDR3 sequences, of which roughly an eighth were seen once. Approximately 16% of the sample comes from the top ten. The sample consisted of PBMCs. Receptor source: a woman aged 40 to 50 with HTLV-1-associated myelopathy (HAM/TSP).

The V gene is TRBV5-5, the J gene TRBJ2-7; the D gene is possibly TRBD2 (6 bases). Trimming pared 3 bases from V and 7 bases from J, leaving 14 bases between. Germline lookup yields CDR1 SGHKS and CDR2 YYEKEE (reference sequence). The CDR3 spans 13 residues. This chain's CDR3 is CASSSRDSREQYV. The CDR3 DNA reads as TGTGCCAGCAGCTCGAGGGACTCGAGGGAGCAGTACGTC.

There are many counts of this clonotype. CDR3 DNA: TGTGCCAGCAGCCCGTGGACAGCTAAAAACACCGGGGAGCTGTTTTTT. It encodes CASSPWTAKNTGELFF. V usage is TRBV7-6 and J usage is TRBJ2-2; TRBD1 is a possible D gene (6 bases). The V gene's germline CDR1 is SGHVS and CDR2 FNYEAQ. The CDR3 extends over 16 amino acids. The ends were cut back, 5 bases at V and 2 bases at J, with 15 bases in the middle. The full variable domain, in which reference TRBV7-6 and TRBJ2-2 provide the parts outside the CDR3, is GAGVSQSPRYKVTKRGQDVALRCDPISGHVSLYWYRQALGQGPEFLTYFNYEAQQDKSGLPNDRFSAERPEGSISTLTIQRTEQRDSAMYRCASSPWTAKNTGELFFGEGSRLTVL.